This paragraph reports one T cell receptor beta chain. This specimen comes from a study of PD-1 blockade in mismatch repair-deficient tumors. Using immunoSEQ multiplex PCR, the repertoire was profiled, and TCRdb retains in-frame clones only, with some absent. This sample has some 120,000 clones, with roughly 90% found just once. V dropped 2 bases and J dropped 5 bases, with 12 bases sitting between them. This CDR3 contains 14 residues. Germline loops: CDR1 SGHAT, CDR2 FQNNGV. The rearrangement joins TRBV11-2 to TRBJ1-1; D possibly corresponds to TRBD1 (5 bases). The clonotype originates from an adult with mismatch repair-deficient cancer. The material sequenced was peripheral blood, taken approximately 69 weeks after starting pembrolizumab. This CDR3 is CASSLNLGGTEAFF. The CDR3 nucleotides read TGTGCCAGCAGCTTAAATTTGGGGGGAACTGAAGCTTTCTTT.